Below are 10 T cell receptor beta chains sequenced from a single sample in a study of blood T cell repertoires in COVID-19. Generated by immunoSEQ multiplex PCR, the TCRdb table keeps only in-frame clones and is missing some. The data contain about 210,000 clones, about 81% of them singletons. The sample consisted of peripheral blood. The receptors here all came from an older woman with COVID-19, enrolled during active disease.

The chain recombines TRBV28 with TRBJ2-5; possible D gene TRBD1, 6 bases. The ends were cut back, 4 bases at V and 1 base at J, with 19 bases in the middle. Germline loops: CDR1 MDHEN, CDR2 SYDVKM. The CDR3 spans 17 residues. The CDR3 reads CASSSRRDTTPQETQYF. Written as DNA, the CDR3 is TGTGCCAGCAGTTCGCGACGGGACACCACACCCCAAGAGACCCAGTACTTC.

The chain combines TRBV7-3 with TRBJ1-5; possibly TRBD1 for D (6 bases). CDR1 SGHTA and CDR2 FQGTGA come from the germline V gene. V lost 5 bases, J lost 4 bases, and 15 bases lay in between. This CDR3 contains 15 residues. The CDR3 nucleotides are TGTGCCAGCAGCCCCAGACAGGTTCGAAATCAGCCCCAGCATTTT. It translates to CASSPRQVRNQPQHF.

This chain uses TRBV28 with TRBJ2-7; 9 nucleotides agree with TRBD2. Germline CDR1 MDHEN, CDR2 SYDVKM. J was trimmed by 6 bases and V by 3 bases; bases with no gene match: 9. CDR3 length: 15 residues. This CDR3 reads CASSFSSGGRAEQYF. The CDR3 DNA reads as TGTGCCAGCAGTTTTTCCTCTGGCGGGAGGGCCGAGCAGTACTTC.

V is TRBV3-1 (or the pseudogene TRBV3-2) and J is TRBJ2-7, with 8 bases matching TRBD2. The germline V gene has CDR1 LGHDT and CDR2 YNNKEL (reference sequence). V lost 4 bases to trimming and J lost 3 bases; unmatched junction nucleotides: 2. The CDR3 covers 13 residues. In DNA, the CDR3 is TGTGCCAGCAGCCCGGGACTAGTCTACGAGCAGTACTTC. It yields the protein CASSPGLVYEQYF.

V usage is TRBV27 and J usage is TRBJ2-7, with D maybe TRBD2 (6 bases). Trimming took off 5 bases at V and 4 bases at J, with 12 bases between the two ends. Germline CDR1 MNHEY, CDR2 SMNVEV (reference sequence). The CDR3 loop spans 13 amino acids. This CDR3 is CASSRGTEYEQYF. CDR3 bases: TGTGCCAGCAGTCGGGGGACTGAATACGAGCAGTACTTC.

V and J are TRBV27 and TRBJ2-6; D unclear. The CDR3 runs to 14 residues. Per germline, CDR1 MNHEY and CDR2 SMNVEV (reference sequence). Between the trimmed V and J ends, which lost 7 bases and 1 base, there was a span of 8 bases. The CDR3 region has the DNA TGTGCCAGCATGAAGAGATCTGGGGCCAACGTCCTGACTTTC. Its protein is CASMKRSGANVLTF.

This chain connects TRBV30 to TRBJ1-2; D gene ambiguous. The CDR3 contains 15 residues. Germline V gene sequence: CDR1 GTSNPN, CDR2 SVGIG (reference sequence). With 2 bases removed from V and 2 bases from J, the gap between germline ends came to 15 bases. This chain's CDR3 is CAWSLTGGENYGYTF. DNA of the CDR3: TGTGCCTGGAGTCTTACCGGCGGAGAAAACTATGGCTACACCTTC.

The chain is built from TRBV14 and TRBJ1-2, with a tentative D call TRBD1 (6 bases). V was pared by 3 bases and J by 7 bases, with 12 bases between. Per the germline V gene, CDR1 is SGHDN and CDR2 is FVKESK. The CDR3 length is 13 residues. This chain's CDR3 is CASSQADSFGYTF. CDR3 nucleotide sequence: TGTGCCAGCAGCCAGGCGGACAGTTTTGGCTACACCTTC.

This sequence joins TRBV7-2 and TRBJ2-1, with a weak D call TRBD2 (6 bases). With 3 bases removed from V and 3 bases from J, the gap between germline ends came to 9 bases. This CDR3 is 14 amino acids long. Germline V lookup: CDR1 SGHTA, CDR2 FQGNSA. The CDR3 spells CASSFDGSYNEQFF. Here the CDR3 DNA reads TGTGCCAGCAGCTTTGACGGGAGCTACAATGAGCAGTTCTTC.

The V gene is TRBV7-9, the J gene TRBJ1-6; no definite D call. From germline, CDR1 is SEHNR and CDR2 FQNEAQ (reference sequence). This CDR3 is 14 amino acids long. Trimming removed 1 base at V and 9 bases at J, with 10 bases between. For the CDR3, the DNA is TGTGCCAGCAGCTTAGGGCGCGGCTTTTCACCCCTCCACTTT. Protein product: CASSLGRGFSPLHF.